This TCR beta chain was sequenced during a study of blood T cell repertoires in COVID-19. Turning to the study itself: Italy, Spain and the United States were the sources of the convalescent and acute COVID-19 samples. PBMCs, B-cell-depleted T cells, or T cells were the source of the cDNA or gDNA that made up the material.

How the authors handled the data: Researchers report that nucleated cell counts were estimated from reference gene primer amplification. Profiling relied on immunoSEQ multiplex PCR, and the TCRdb table lists in-frame clones only, not all of them. V, J and clone size reflect that table, while D and trimming were determined from the DNA. The repertoire holds 150,000 to 200,000 clones, with less than 85% as singletons. The germline V and J ends were trimmed by 1 base and 3 bases, with 13 bases remaining between them. CDR1 and CDR2 from the germline V gene are SGHVS and FQNEAQ. CDR3 length equals 16 residues.

This TCR was recovered from a human donor with acute or convalescent COVID-19. The donor label of this sample is uncertain. Sample: peripheral blood. The V call is TRBV7-8, the J call TRBJ1-5; TRBD1 is a possible D gene (5 bases). The CDR3 spells CASSLVWQGLNQPQHF. As DNA, the CDR3 is TGTGCCAGCAGCTTAGTATGGCAGGGACTCAATCAGCCCCAGCATTTT.